This T cell receptor (beta chain) was retrieved from a study of T cells expressing NK-cell markers. Study-wide results and limits: The same clonotypes also predominated in the CD3+CD56-NKG2C+ fraction of a few donors. Of the CD8+ T cell pool in 5 to 7 donors, roughly 1.0-8% was accounted for by dominant NKG2C+ clonotypes. Expanded NKG2C+ T cell clones had unclear HCMV specificity.

From the 5' RACE reads, TCRdb lists one entry per CDR3 protein and no DNA. The specimen's table records some 450,000 distinct CDR3 sequences. Concerning this clonotype: The antigen is not known.

Germline loops: CDR1 LNHDA, CDR2 SQIVND (reference sequence). This CDR3 is 15 amino acids long. The chain carries TRBV19 and TRBJ2-1; TCRdb reports TRBD1, a call that lacks DNA to check it against. The material sequenced was blood T cells: a sorted CD56 or NKG2C T cell subset, CD4+ or CD8+ T cells, or bulk PBMC T cells (not recorded which). The source of this sequence is a woman aged 18 to 75 in good health. The CDR3 sequence is CASSMLRVQGNEQFF.